Listed below are T cell receptor beta chains from one sample, sequenced in a study of a mutant IDH1 vaccine in newly diagnosed glioma. The repertoire was sequenced with immunoSEQ multiplex PCR; TCRdb's copy has only in-frame clones and lacks some. The repertoire includes roughly 99,000 clones, roughly 90% of them detected once, and less than 0.65% sits in the top ten. The material sequenced was PBMCs, taken from a glioma patient treated with radiotherapy, temozolomide or both. The receptors come from a woman between 45 and 65 years old with glioma. Both conserved end residues are part of each CDR3. The D gene is left open where the match is weak. Clone size is not always given. Where it is, it says once, few, many or a class for expanded clones.

J | D | V | size | DNA | CDR3
TRBJ2-2 | . | TRBV7-9 | . | TGTGCCAGCAGCTTAGGTTTCGGGCCGAACACCGGGGAGCTGTTTTTT | CASSLGFGPNTGELFF
TRBJ1-5 | . | TRBV7-3 | once | TGTGCCAGCAGCTTAACAGGGGCGAGCAATCAGCCCCAGCATTTT | CASSLTGASNQPQHF
TRBJ2-7 | TRBD1 | TRBV6-6 | . | TGTGCCAGCAGTTTGGGACAGACCTACGAGCAGTACTTC | CASSLGQTYEQYF
TRBJ1-1 | TRBD1 | TRBV19 | . | TGTGCCAGTAGTCCCCAACAGGGGAGATTCGCTGAAGCTTTCTTT | CASSPQQGRFAEAFF
TRBJ2-7 | . | TRBV28 | . | TGTGCCAGCAGTTTGGTTCATGGAGTCGGATACGAGCAGTACTTC | CASSLVHGVGYEQYF
TRBJ2-7 | TRBD1 | TRBV6-1 | . | TGTGCCAGCAGAAGGACAGGGAACGAGCAGTACTTC | CASRRTGNEQYF
TRBJ1-4 | TRBD1 | TRBV6-1 | . | TGTGCCAGCAGCCACCCCGGGGACAGATCCGAAAAACTGTTTTTT | CASSHPGDRSEKLFF
TRBJ2-3 | . | TRBV7-3 | . | TGTGCCAGCAGCTTAGGGATGGGGTGGGGCGGACCCACAGATACGCAGTATTTT | CASSLGMGWGGPTDTQYF
TRBJ1-5 | . | TRBV19 | once | TGTGCCAGTAGAAGACAGGTTTATAGCAATCAGCCCCAGCATTTT | CASRRQVYSNQPQHF
TRBJ2-3 | TRBD2 | TRBV6-4 | . | TGTGCCAGCAGTGACAGTCTAGCGGGAGCAGATACGCAGTATTTT | CASSDSLAGADTQYF
TRBJ1-2 | TRBD1 | TRBV11-2 | . | TGTGCCAGCAGCTCACAGGGGGGCTATGGCTACACCTTC | CASSSQGGYGYTF
TRBJ2-3 | TRBD1 | TRBV6-6 | . | TGTGCCAGCATACAGGGGTATACGCAGTATTTT | CASIQGYTQYF
TRBJ2-7 | TRBD1 | TRBV6-5 | . | TGTGCCAGCAGTATCGGACAGGGGGCCCGGCGAGAGCAGTACTTC | CASSIGQGARREQYF
TRBJ2-2 | . | TRBV6-5 | once | TGTGCCAGCAGTTACTCCAACACCGGGGAGCTGTTTTTT | CASSYSNTGELFF
TRBJ1-6 | . | TRBV6-1 | . | TGTGCCAGCAGCCCCCGGACGTTTTGGAATTCACCCCTCCACTTT | CASSPRTFWNSPLHF
TRBJ1-6 | TRBD1 | TRBV9 | once | TGTGCCAGCAGCGTAGCTCGACAGGGGCCTTCACCCCTCCACTTT | CASSVARQGPSPLHF
TRBJ2-1 | . | TRBV10-3 | . | TGTGCCATCAGTTCAGGACTACCATACAATGAGCAGTTCTTC | CAISSGLPYNEQFF
TRBJ2-1 | . | TRBV13 | . | TGTGCCAGCAGCCTCCTGGGGCGGGGCTCCTACAATGAGCAGTTCTTC | CASSLLGRGSYNEQFF
TRBJ2-7 | TRBD2 | TRBV30 | . | TGTGCCTGGAGTGTAGATCCGGGAGGCACCTACGAGCAGTACTTC | CAWSVDPGGTYEQYF
TRBJ1-1 | TRBD1 | TRBV30 | few | TGTGCCTGGGCTGACAGGGACACTGAAGCTTTCTTT | CAWADRDTEAFF
TRBJ1-5 | . | TRBV27 | . | TGTGCCAGCAGTTTAGCAGGGTTTAGCAATCAGCCCCAGCATTTT | CASSLAGFSNQPQHF
TRBJ1-3 | . | TRBV15 | . | TGTGCCACCAGCAGAGAAACGGTTCGTACAGGCGCTGGAAACACCATATATTTT | CATSRETVRTGAGNTIYF
TRBJ2-5 | TRBD1 | TRBV5-5 | . | TGTGCCAGCAGCCGTAAAGGGACAGCTGAAGAGACCCAGTACTTC | CASSRKGTAEETQYF
TRBJ1-4 | TRBD1 | TRBV10-3 | once | TGTGCCATCTCTCGCCAGACAGGGACTAATGAAAAACTGTTTTTT | CAISRQTGTNEKLFF
TRBJ1-4 | . | TRBV6-6 | . | TGTGCCAGCAGTGTACAGGGTTGGAATGAAAAACTGTTTTTT | CASSVQGWNEKLFF
TRBJ2-7 | . | TRBV5-1 | . | TGCGCCAGCAGCTTGAGCGCAGACTCCTACGAGCAGTACTTC | CASSLSADSYEQYF
TRBJ2-3 | TRBD1 | TRBV10-1 | . | TGCGCCAGCAGTGAGTCGCAGGGGGCGACGCAGTATTTT | CASSESQGATQYF
TRBJ2-5 | . | TRBV27 | . | TGTGCCAGCAGTTTACTACAGCAAGAGACCCAGTACTTC | CASSLLQQETQYF
TRBJ2-7 | TRBD1 | TRBV9 | . | TGTGCCAGCACCCCGGGGGGACAGGGATACGAGCAGTACTTC | CASTPGGQGYEQYF
TRBJ2-1 | TRBD2 | TRBV10-3 | . | TGTGCCATCAACCCTGGGCTAGCGGGTAATGAGCAGTTCTTC | CAINPGLAGNEQFF
TRBJ2-1 | . | TRBV27 | . | TGTGCCAGCAGTTTACGTGATGAGCAGTTCTTC | CASSLRDEQFF
TRBJ2-1 | TRBD2 | TRBV5-1 | . | TGCGCCAGCAGCCCGAGGGGCGGGAGATCTTCCTTCGTCTACAATGAGCAGTTCTTC | CASSPRGGRSSFVYNEQFF
TRBJ2-1 | . | TRBV28 | few | TGTGCCAGCAGTTTAGCCCGGGACGGCAGCTCCTACAATGAGCAGTTCTTC | CASSLARDGSSYNEQFF
TRBJ2-7 | TRBD1 | TRBV9 | . | TGTGCCAGCAGCGTAGCGGGACAGGGATGGTACGAGCAGTACTTC | CASSVAGQGWYEQYF
TRBJ1-1 | . | TRBV28 | once | TGTGCCAGCACCCCCTGGGAGTACACTGAAGCTTTCTTT | CASTPWEYTEAFF
TRBJ2-7 | . | TRBV27 | . | TGTGCCAGCTCCCCTGCCGGGCGGCCCACAGACTACGAGCAGTACTTC | CASSPAGRPTDYEQYF
TRBJ1-2 | TRBD1 | TRBV5-4 | . | TGTGCCAGCAGCTTGGTGGCGACAGGGGGCAGTGGCTACACCTTC | CASSLVATGGSGYTF
TRBJ2-7 | . | TRBV11-3 | . | TGTGCCAGCAGCGCTACTTTCCGGCACGAGCAGTACTTC | CASSATFRHEQYF
TRBJ1-1 | . | TRBV10-3 | . | TGTGCCATCAGTGAGTCCCCAGGCACTGAAGCTTTCTTT | CAISESPGTEAFF
TRBJ1-1 | . | TRBV6-5 | . | TGTGCCAGCAGGGAAAGGAACACTGAAGCTTTCTTT | CASRERNTEAFF
TRBJ2-1 | TRBD2 | TRBV9 | . | TGTGCCAGCAGCGTAGGGCGGGAGAACTACCGTGAGCAGTTCTTC | CASSVGRENYREQFF
TRBJ1-1 | . | TRBV9 | . | TGTGCCAGCAGCGTAGGGACGGTGAACACTGAAGCTTTCTTT | CASSVGTVNTEAFF
TRBJ1-4 | . | TRBV30 | . | TGTGCCTGGAGTCGGATCTTGGCATCTACTAATGAAAAACTGTTTTTT | CAWSRILASTNEKLFF
TRBJ2-1 | . | TRBV15 | . | TGTGCCACCAGCAAGGACCCGTACTCCTACAATGAGCAGTTCTTC | CATSKDPYSYNEQFF
TRBJ2-7 | . | TRBV18 | . | TGTGCCAGCTCACTCGAATACGAGCAGTACTTC | CASSLEYEQYF
TRBJ1-5 | . | TRBV19 | . | TGTGCCAGTAGGTCGGGGGACCAGCCCCAGCATTTT | CASRSGDQPQHF
TRBJ2-1 | . | TRBV5-1 | . | TGCGCCAGCAGGCCCCCCGCGCTATCCTACAATGAGCAGTTCTTC | CASRPPALSYNEQFF
TRBJ1-1 | . | TRBV5-5 | . | TGTGCCAGCAGCTTGGGAGGGGACACTGAAGCTTTCTTT | CASSLGGDTEAFF